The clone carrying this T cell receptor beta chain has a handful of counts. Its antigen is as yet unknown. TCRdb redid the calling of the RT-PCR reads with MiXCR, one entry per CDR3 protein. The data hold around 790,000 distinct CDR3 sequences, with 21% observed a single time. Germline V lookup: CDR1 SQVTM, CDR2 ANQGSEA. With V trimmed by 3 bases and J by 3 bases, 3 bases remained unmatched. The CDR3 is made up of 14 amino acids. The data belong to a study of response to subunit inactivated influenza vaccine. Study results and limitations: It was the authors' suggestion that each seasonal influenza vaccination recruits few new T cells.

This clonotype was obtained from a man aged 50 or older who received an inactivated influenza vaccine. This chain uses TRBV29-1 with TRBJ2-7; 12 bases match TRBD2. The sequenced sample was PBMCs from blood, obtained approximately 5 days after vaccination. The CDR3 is CSVDGLAGIYEQYF. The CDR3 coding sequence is TGCAGCGTTGACGGACTAGCGGGGATCTACGAGCAGTACTTC.